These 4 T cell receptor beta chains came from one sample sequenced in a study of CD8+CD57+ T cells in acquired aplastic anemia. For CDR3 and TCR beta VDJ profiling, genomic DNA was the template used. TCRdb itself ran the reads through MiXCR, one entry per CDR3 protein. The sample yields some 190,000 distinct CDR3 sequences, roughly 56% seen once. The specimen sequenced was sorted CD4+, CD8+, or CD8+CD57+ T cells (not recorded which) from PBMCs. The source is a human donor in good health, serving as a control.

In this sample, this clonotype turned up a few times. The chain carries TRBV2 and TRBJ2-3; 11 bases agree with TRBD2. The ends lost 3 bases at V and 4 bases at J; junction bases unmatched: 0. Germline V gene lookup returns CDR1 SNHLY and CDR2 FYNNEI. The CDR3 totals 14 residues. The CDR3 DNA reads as TGTGCCAGCAGTGATAGCGGGAGGGCAGATACGCAGTATTTT. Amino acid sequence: CASSDSGRADTQYF.

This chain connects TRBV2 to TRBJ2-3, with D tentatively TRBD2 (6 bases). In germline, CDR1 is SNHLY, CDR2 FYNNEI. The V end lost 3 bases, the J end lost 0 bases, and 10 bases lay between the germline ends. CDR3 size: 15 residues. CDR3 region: CASSDVAGSTDTQYF. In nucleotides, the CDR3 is TGTGCCAGCAGTGACGTGGCGGGAAGCACAGATACGCAGTATTTT.

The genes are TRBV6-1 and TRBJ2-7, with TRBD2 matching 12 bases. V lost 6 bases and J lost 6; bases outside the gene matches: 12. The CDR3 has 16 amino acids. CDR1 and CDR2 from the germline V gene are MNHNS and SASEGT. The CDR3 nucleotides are TGTGCCAGCAGCCCCCGGACTAGCGGGATCCTAGGCGAGCAGTACTTC. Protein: CASSPRTSGILGEQYF.

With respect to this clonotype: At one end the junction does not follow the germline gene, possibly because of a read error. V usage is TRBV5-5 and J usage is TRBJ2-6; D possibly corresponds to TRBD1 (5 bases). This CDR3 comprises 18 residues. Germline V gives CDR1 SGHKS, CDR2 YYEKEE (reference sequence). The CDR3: CASSSSGSVLSGANVLTF. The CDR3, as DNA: TGCGCCAGCAGCTCCTCAGGGTCCGTCCTCTCTGGGGCCAACGTCCTGACTTTC.